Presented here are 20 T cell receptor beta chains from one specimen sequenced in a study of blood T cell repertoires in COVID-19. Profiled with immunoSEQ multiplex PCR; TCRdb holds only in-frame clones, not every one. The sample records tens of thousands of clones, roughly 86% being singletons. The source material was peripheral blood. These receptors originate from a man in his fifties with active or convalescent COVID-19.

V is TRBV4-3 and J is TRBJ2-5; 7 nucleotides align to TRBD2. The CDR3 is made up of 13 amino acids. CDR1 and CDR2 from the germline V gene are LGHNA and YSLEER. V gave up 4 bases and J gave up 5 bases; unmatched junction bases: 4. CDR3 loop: CASSRTRGETQYF. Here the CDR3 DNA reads TGCGCCAGCAGCCGCACGCGGGGGGAGACCCAGTACTTC.

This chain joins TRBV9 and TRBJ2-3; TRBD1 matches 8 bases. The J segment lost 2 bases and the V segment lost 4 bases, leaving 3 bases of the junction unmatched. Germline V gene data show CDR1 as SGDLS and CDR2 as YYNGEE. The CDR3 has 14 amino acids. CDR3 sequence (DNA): TGTGCCAGCAGCCTGGGACAGGCCACAGATACGCAGTATTTT. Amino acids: CASSLGQATDTQYF.

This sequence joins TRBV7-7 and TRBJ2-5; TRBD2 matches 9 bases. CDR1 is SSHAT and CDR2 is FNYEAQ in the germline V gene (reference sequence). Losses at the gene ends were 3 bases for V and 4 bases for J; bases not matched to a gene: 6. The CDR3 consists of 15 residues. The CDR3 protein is CASSLGLAGTETQYF. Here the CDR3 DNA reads TGTGCCAGCAGCTTGGGTCTAGCGGGGACAGAGACCCAGTACTTC.

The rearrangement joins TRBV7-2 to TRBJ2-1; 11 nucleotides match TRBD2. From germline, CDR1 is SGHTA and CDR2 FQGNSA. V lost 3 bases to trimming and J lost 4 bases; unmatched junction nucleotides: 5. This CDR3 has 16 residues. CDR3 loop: CASSFRLAGSYNEQFF. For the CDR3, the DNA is TGTGCCAGCAGCTTCCGACTAGCGGGGTCGTACAATGAGCAGTTCTTC. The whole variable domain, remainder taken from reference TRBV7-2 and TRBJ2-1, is GAGVSQSPSNKVTEKGKDVELRCDPISGHTALYWYRQSLGQGLEFLIYFQGNSAPDKSGLPSDRFSAERTGGSVSTLTIQRTQQEDSAVYLCASSFRLAGSYNEQFFGPGTRLTVL.

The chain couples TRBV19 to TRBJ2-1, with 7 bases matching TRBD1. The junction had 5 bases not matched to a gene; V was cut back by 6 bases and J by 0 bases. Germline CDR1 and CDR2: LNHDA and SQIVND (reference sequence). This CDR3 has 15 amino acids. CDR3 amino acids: CASRADRSSYNEQFF. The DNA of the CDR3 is TGTGCCAGTAGGGCGGACAGGAGCTCCTACAATGAGCAGTTCTTC.

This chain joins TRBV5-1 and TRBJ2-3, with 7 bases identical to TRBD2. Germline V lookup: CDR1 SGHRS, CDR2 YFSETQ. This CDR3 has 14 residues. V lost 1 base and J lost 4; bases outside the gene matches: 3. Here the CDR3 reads CASSLRLAADTQYF. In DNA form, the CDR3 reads TGCGCCAGCAGCTTGAGGCTAGCGGCAGATACGCAGTATTTT.

The CDR3 DNA reads TGTGCCAGCACCAGACTAGCGGGGGGGCAGGGAGATACGCAGTATTTT. This encodes CASTRLAGGQGDTQYF. V usage is TRBV6-6 and J usage is TRBJ2-3; 14 positions agree with TRBD2. Looked up from germline, CDR1 is MNHNY and CDR2 is SVGAGI (reference sequence). The CDR3 sequence is 16 residues long. V shed 7 bases, J shed 5 bases, and the junction held 8 bases outside the gene matches.

This CDR3 is CASSRQGADNEQFF. CDR3 coding DNA: TGTGCCAGCAGCCGACAGGGGGCGGACAATGAGCAGTTCTTC. The chain links TRBV6-4 to TRBJ2-1, with 10 positions matching TRBD1. Germline values: CDR1 MRHNA, CDR2 SNTAGT. V shed 6 bases and J 5 bases; nucleotides not matched to a gene: 4. The length of the CDR3 is 14 residues.

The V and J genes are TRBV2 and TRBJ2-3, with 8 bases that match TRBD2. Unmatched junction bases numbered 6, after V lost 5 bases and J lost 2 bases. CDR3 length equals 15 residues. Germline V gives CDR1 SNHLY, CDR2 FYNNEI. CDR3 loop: CASSKAGGTTDTQYF. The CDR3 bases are TGTGCCAGCAGTAAGGCGGGGGGTACCACAGATACGCAGTATTTT.

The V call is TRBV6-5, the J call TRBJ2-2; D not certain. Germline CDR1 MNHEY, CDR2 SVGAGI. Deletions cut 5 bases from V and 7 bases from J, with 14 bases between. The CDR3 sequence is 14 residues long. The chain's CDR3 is CASSTTLVGGELFF. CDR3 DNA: TGTGCCAGCAGTACCACCCTAGTAGGCGGGGAGCTGTTTTTT.

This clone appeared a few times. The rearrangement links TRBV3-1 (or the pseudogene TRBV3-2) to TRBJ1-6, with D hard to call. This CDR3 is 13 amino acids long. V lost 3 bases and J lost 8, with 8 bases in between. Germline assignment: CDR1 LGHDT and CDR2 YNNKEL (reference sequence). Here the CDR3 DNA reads TGTGCCAGCAGCCAGGGCATACATTCACCCCTCCACTTT. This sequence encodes CASSQGIHSPLHF.

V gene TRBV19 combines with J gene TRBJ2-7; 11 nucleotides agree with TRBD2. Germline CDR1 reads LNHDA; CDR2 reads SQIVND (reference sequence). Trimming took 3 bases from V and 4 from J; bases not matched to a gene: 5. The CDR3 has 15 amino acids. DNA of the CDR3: TGTGCCAGTAGTATCGGACTAGCGGGCACATACGAGCAGTACTTC. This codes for CASSIGLAGTYEQYF.

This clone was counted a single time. The CDR3 DNA reads as TGCGCCAGCATACACCAGGGTCGCGATTCGAGTCAGCCCCAGCATTTT. It encodes CASIHQGRDSSQPQHF. The chain recombines TRBV10-1 with TRBJ1-5; D might be TRBD1 (5 bases). CDR3 length: 16 amino acids. The V end lost 7 bases, the J end lost 6 bases, and 22 bases lay between the germline ends. Germline V gives CDR1 WNHNN, CDR2 SYGVQD (reference sequence).

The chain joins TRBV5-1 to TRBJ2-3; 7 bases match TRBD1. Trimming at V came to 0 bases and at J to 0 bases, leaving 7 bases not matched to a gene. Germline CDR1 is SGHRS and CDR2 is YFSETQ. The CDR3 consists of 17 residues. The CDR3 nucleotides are TGCGCCAGCAGCTTGGCCCCGGACAGGTCTAGCACAGATACGCAGTATTTT. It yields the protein CASSLAPDRSSTDTQYF.

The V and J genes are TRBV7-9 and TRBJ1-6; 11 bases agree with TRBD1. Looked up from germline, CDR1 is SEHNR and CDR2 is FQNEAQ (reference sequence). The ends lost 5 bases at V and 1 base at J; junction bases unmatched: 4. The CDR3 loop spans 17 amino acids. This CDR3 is CASSQGQGASYNSPLHF. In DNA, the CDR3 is TGTGCCAGCAGCCAAGGACAGGGGGCATCCTATAATTCACCCCTCCACTTT. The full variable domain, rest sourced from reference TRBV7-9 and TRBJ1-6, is DTGVSQNPRHKITKRGQNVTFRCDPISEHNRLYWYRQTLGQGPEFLTYFQNEAQLEKSRLLSDRFSAERPKGSFSTLEIQRTEQGDSAMYLCASSQGQGASYNSPLHFGNGTRLTVT.

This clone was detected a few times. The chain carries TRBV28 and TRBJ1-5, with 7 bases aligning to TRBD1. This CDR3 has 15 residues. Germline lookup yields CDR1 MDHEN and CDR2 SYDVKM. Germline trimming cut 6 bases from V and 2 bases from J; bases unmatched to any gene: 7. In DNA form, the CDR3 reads TGTGCCAGCAGGCGTGACAGGGCAGGCAATCAGCCCCAGCATTTT. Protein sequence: CASRRDRAGNQPQHF.

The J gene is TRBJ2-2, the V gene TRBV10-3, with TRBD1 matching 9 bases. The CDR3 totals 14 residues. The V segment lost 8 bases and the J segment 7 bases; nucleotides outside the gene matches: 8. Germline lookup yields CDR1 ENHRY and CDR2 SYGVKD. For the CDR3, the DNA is TGTGCCATCCAAGCCGACAGGGGGGTCGGGGAGCTGTTTTTT. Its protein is CAIQADRGVGELFF.

The CDR3 sequence: CASSFWGGENTGELFF. The CDR3 coding sequence is TGTGCCAGCAGTTTCTGGGGGGGAGAGAACACCGGGGAGCTGTTTTTT. The rearrangement links TRBV27 to TRBJ2-2; TRBD2 aligns across 7 bases. V shed 3 bases and J 1 base; nucleotides not matched to a gene: 5. This CDR3 comprises 16 residues. CDR1 MNHEY and CDR2 SMNVEV come from the germline V gene (reference sequence).

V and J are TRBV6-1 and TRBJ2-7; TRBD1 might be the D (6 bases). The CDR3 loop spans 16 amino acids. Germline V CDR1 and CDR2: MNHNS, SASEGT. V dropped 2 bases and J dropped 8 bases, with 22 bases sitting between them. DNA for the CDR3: TGTGCCAGCAGTGAAACGGTTCAAACAACAGGGACCAAGCAGTACGTC. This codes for CASSETVQTTGTKQYV.

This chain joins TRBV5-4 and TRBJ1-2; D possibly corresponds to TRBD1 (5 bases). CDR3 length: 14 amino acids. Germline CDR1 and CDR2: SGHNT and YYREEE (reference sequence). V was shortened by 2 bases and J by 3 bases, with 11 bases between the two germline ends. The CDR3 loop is CASSLPGGDYGYTF. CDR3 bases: TGTGCCAGCAGCTTACCAGGAGGGGACTATGGCTACACCTTC.